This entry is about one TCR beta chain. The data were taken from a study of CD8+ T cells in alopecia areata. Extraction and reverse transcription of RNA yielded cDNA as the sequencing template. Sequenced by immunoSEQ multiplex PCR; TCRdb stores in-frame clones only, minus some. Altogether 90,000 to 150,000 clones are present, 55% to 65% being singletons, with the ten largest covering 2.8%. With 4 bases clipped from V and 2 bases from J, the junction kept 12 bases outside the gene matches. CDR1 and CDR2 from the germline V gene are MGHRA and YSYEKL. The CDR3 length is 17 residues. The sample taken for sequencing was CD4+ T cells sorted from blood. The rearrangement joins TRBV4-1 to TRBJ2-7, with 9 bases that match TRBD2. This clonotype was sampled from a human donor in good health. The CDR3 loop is CASSRSPGERGAYEQYF. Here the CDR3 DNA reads TGCGCCAGCAGCCGCTCCCCAGGGGAGCGGGGGGCCTACGAGCAGTACTTC.